Included here is one TCR beta chain sequence, with context. Methods used by the authors: From reference gene primer amplification, estimates of nucleated cell counts were derived. Generated by immunoSEQ multiplex PCR, the TCRdb table keeps only in-frame clones and is missing some. That table furnishes V, J and clone size, whereas the DNA furnished D and trimming. In the table there are 110,000 to 150,000 clones, approximately 85% of which are singletons. The record originates from a study of blood T cell repertoires in COVID-19. Turning to the study itself: Material from acute and convalescent COVID-19 was sourced from the United States, Italy and Spain. Sources were T cells, B-cell-depleted T cells, or PBMCs; the material itself was cDNA or gDNA.

Germline CDR1 and CDR2: MDHEN and SYDVKM. CDR3 length equals 12 residues. V dropped 6 bases and J dropped 1 base, with 6 bases sitting between them. The material sequenced was peripheral blood. The receptor comes from a man between 70 and 80 years old with acute or convalescent COVID-19. The chain recombines TRBV28 with TRBJ1-2; D not certain. CDR3 loop: CASSVLNYGYTF. The CDR3 nucleotides are TGTGCCAGCAGCGTCCTTAACTATGGCTACACCTTC.